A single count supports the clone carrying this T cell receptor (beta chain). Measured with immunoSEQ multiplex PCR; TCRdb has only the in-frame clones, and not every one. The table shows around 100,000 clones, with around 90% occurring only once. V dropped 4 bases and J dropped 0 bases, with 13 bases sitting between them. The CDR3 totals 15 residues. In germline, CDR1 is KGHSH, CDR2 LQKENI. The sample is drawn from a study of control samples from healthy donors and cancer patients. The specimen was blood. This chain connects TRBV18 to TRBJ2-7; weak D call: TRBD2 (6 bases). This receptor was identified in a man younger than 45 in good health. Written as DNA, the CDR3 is TGTGCCAGCTCACTGGGACTCACTACCTCCTACGAGCAGTACTTC. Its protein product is CASSLGLTTSYEQYF.